The 2 T cell receptor beta chains given below trace back to one sample, sequenced in a study of CXCR3-negative and CXCR3-positive naive CD8 T cells. Study-level points and caveats: Higher TRB CDR3 hydrophobicity marked CXCR3-positive naive cells relative to CXCR3-negative naive cells.

These receptors lack a known antigen. Via 5' RACE with UMI labels, TRB cDNA libraries were prepared. TCRdb reprocessed the 5' RACE reads, with one entry per CDR3 protein and no DNA. The repertoire table contains tens of thousands of distinct CDR3 sequences. Material for sequencing was naive CXCR3+ CD8+ T cells from blood. Stated subset: CD45RO-CCR7+CD27+CD95- naive CD8+ T cells expressing CXCR3 (TNR3+). The source is a human donor in good health. Some clones in this sample may be carry-over from other donors' samples.

The V and J genes are TRBV6-6 and TRBJ2-2. In germline, CDR1 is MNHNY, CDR2 SVGAGI (reference sequence). There are 14 residues in the CDR3. CDR3 protein: CASSYMSRAGELFF.

The chain joins TRBV7-3 to TRBJ2-3. Per the germline V gene, CDR1 is SGHTA and CDR2 is FQGTGA. The length of the CDR3 is 13 residues. The CDR3 here is CASSSMDTDTQYF.